The 8 T cell receptor beta chains below come from one sample, sequenced in a study of identical twins. TCRdb passed the 5' RACE reads through MiXCR, listing each CDR3 protein once. The repertoire has more than 600,000 distinct CDR3 sequences, 18% of them found once; the top ten carry around 12%. This sample also belongs to another study, concerning T cells expressing NK-cell markers.

Sequencing was done on a sample of PBMCs. The receptors come from a woman younger than 35 in good health.

The chain combines TRBV12-3 or TRBV12-4 with TRBJ1-1; TRBD1 agrees at 12 bases. Trimming at V came to 2 bases and at J to 0 bases, leaving 7 bases not matched to a gene. This CDR3 region has 18 residues. The CDR3 DNA sequence: TGTGCCAGCAGTTTAAGGGTTGGGACAGGGGGCATGAACACTGAAGCTTTCTTT. Encoded protein: CASSLRVGTGGMNTEAFF.

The chain combines TRBV5-1 with TRBJ2-3; the match to TRBD2 covers 13 bases. The germline gives CDR1 SGHRS, CDR2 YFSETQ. The V and J ends lost 4 bases and 3 bases, in that order; junction bases with no gene match: 11. The CDR3 sequence is 18 residues long. The CDR3 here is CASSLLGLAGIGTDTQYF. CDR3 DNA: TGCGCCAGCAGCCTACTGGGACTAGCGGGGATCGGGACAGATACGCAGTATTTT.

The rearrangement joins TRBV2 to TRBJ2-3; D gene ambiguous. Trimming shortened V by 6 bases and J by 3 bases, and 7 bases separated the two germline ends. The CDR3 length is 12 residues. Germline V gene data show CDR1 as SNHLY and CDR2 as FYNNEI. CDR3 DNA: TGTGCCAGCAGGGTGAGAACAGATACGCAGTATTTT. It yields the protein CASRVRTDTQYF.

This clonotype has just a few counts. This chain joins TRBV20-1 and TRBJ2-1, with no clear D. This CDR3 is 13 amino acids long. Germline CDR1 is DFQATT and CDR2 is SNEGSKA (reference sequence). Trimming took 0 bases from V and 6 from J, leaving 9 bases between them. In DNA form, the CDR3 reads TGCAGTGCTAGAGATCACTCGTTCAATGAGCAGTTCTTC. This translates into CSARDHSFNEQFF.

The chain joins TRBV20-1 to TRBJ1-1; TRBD1 matches at 7 bases. Germline values: CDR1 DFQATT, CDR2 SNEGSKA (reference sequence). Germline trimming cut 6 bases from V and 4 bases from J; bases unmatched to any gene: 11. The CDR3 contains 14 residues. The CDR3 bases are TGCAGTGCCGACAAACAGGGGACGTTCACTGAAGCTTTCTTT. It encodes CSADKQGTFTEAFF.

A few counts support this clonotype. V usage is TRBV7-6 and J usage is TRBJ2-7, with a possible D match to TRBD1 (6 bases). Germline CDR1 and CDR2: SGHVS and FNYEAQ. Trimming took 1 base from V and 2 from J, leaving 12 bases between them. This CDR3 has 15 residues. CDR3 amino acids: CASSLGPGAAYEQYF. The CDR3 nucleotides are TGTGCCAGCAGCTTAGGCCCAGGGGCGGCCTACGAGCAGTACTTC.

This clonotype was seen a handful of times. The chain uses TRBV15 and TRBJ2-7; 8 bases are a match to TRBD1. The CDR3 contains 14 residues. Germline CDR1 reads LNHNV; CDR2 reads YYDKDF (reference sequence). V gave up 3 bases and J gave up 2 bases; unmatched junction bases: 3. The CDR3 loop reads CATSSRDRPYEQYF. The CDR3 nucleotides read TGTGCCACCAGCAGCCGGGACAGGCCCTACGAGCAGTACTTC.

The CDR3 nucleotides are TGCGCCAGCAGCCAAGACGCCCGGGAGACCCAGTACTTC. It encodes CASSQDARETQYF. V is TRBV4-3 and J is TRBJ2-5; D uncertain. This CDR3 spans 13 amino acids. Germline V gene sequence: CDR1 LGHNA, CDR2 YSLEER. V lost 0 bases to trimming and J lost 5 bases, with 7 bases between them.